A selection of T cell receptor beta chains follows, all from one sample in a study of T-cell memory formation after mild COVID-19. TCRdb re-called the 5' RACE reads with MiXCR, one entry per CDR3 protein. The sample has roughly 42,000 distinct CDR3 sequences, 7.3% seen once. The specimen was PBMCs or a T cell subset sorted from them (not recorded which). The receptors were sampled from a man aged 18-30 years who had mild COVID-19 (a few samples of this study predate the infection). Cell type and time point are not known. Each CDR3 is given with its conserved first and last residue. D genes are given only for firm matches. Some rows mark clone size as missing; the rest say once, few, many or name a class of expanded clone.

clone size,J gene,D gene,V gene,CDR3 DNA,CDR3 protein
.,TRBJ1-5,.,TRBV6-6,TGTGCCAGCGTGTGGGGGGCTAGCAATCAGCCCCAGCATTTT,CASVWGASNQPQHF
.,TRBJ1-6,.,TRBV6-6,TGTGCCAGCAGCCGGACGTTCAGCTCCTATAATTCACCCCTCCACTTT,CASSRTFSSYNSPLHF
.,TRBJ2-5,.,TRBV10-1,TGCGCCAGCAGCGGGTACCAAGAGACCCAGTACTTC,CASSGYQETQYF
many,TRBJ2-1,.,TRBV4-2,TGTGCCAGCAGCCAAAGGCGGGGCCGTAATTACAATGAGCAGTTCTTC,CASSQRRGRNYNEQFF
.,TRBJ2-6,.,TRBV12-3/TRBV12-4,TGTGCCAGCTCCCTGGGGGTGACTGGGGCCAACGTCCTGACTTTC,CASSLGVTGANVLTF
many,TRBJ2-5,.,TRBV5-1,TGCGCCAGCAGCGGCGGTGGCTTTGAGGAGACCCAGTACTTC,CASSGGGFEETQYF
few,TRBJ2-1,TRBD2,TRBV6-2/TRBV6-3,TGTGCCAGCAGGTGGCGGGGGGGTAGGCGTGAGCAGTTCTTC,CASRWRGGRREQFF
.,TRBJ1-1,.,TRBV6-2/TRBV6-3,TGTGCCAGTACGGACAGACTGAACACTGAAGCTTTCTTT,CASTDRLNTEAFF
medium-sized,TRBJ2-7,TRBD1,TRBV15,TGTGCCACCAGCAGAACGGGACAGAGCTACGAGCAGTACTTC,CATSRTGQSYEQYF
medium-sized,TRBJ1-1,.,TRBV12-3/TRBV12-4,TGTGCCAGCAGGAAAAAAATGAACACTGAAGCTTTCTTT,CASRKKMNTEAFF
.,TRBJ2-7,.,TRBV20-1,TGCAGTGCTAGAGCTCCTTGGAACGAGCAGTACTTC,CSARAPWNEQYF
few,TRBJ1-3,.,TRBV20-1,TGCAGTACCCCCGAAGACACCATATATTTT,CSTPEDTIYF
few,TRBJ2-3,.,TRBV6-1,TGTGCCAGCAGTGAGGGACACAGCACAGATACGCAGTATTTT,CASSEGHSTDTQYF
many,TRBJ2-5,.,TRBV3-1,TGTGCCAGCAGCCAAGTCTGGAGGGGAGGACAAGAGACCCAGTACTTC,CASSQVWRGGQETQYF
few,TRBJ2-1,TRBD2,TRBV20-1,TGCAGTGCTAGAGATGGAGCGGGGGCCTACAATGAGCAGTTCTTC,CSARDGAGAYNEQFF
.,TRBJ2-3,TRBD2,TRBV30,TGTGCCTGGATCCTTCCGGGGGGGAGCACAGATACGCAGTATTTT,CAWILPGGSTDTQYF
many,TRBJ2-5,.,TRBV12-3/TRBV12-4,TGTGCCAGCAGTTTGAGGACAGTCCAAGGGACCCAGTACTTC,CASSLRTVQGTQYF
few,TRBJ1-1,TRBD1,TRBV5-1,TGCGCCAGCAGCTTGGACGGACAGGCTGAAGCTTTCTTT,CASSLDGQAEAFF
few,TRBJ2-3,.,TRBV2,TGTGCCAGCAGTGGGACAGTCCACACAGATACGCAGTATTTT,CASSGTVHTDTQYF
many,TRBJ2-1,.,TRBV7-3,TGTGCCAGCAGCAGACCCGGGGGTGAGCATTTCTTC,CASSRPGGEHFF
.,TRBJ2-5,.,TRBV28,TGTGCCAGCAGTCCGAGGGTAGAGACCCAGTACTTC,CASSPRVETQYF
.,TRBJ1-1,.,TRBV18,TGTGCCAGCTCACCTATGGTAAGGGCCAGGAACACTGAAGCTTTCTTT,CASSPMVRARNTEAFF
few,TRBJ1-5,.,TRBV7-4,TGTGCCAGCAGCTCCCTCGATAGCAATCAGCCCCAGCATTTT,CASSSLDSNQPQHF